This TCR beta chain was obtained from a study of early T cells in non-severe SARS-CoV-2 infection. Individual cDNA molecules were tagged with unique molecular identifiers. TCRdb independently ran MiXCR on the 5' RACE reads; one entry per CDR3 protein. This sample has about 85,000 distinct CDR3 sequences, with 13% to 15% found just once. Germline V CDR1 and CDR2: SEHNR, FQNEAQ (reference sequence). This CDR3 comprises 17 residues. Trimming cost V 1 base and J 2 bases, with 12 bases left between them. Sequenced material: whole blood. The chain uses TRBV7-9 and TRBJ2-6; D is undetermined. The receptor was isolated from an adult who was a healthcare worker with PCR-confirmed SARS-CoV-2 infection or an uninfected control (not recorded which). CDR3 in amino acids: CASSLDARPAGANVLTF. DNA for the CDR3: TGTGCCAGCAGCTTAGACGCGCGCCCAGCTGGGGCCAACGTCCTGACTTTC. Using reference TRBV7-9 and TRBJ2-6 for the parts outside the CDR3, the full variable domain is DTGVSQNPRHKITKRGQNVTFRCDPISEHNRLYWYRQTLGQGPEFLTYFQNEAQLEKSRLLSDRFSAERPKGSFSTLEIQRTEQGDSAMYLCASSLDARPAGANVLTFGAGSRLTVL.